This T cell receptor beta chain derives from a study of cytotoxic CD8 clonotypes in ibrutinib-treated CLL. The CDR3 is 13 residues long. V lost 2 bases and J lost 3, with 8 bases in between. In germline, CDR1 is MDHEN, CDR2 SYDVKM. Depths of 1 in 200,000 to 1 in 1 million T cells were the sequencing target. TCRdb keeps only in-frame clones here, not all; method: immunoSEQ multiplex PCR. Seen here are about 300,000 clones, approximately 76% observed once, and the top ten hold around 5.3%. The material was PBMCs, obtained at disease progression, from a patient treated with ibrutinib. The clonotype originates from a human donor with chronic lymphocytic leukemia. V is TRBV28 and J is TRBJ2-7; D gene unclear. The CDR3 DNA sequence: TGTGCCAGCAGTTTACCCCTAGGCTACGAGCAGTACTTC. Translating it yields CASSLPLGYEQYF. The whole variable domain, remainder taken from reference TRBV28 and TRBJ2-7, is DVKVTQSSRYLVKRTGEKVFLECVQDMDHENMFWYRQDPGLGLRLIYFSYDVKMKEKGDIPEGYSVSREKKERFSLILESASTNQTSMYLCASSLPLGYEQYFGPGTRLTVT.